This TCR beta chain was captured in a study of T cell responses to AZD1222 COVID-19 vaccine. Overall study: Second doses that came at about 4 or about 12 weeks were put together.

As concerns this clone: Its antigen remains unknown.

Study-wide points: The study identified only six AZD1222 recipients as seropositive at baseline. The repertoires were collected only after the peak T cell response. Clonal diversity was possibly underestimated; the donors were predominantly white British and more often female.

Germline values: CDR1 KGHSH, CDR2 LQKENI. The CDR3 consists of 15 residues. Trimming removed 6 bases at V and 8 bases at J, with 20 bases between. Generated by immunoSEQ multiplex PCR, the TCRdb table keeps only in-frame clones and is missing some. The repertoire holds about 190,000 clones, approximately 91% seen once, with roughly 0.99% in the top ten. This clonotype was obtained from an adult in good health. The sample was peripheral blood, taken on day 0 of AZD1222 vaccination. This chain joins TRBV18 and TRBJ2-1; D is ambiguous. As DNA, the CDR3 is TGTGCCAGCTCCTCTGTGGGTAGTTGGTCCGATGAGCAGTTCTTC. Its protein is CASSSVGSWSDEQFF.